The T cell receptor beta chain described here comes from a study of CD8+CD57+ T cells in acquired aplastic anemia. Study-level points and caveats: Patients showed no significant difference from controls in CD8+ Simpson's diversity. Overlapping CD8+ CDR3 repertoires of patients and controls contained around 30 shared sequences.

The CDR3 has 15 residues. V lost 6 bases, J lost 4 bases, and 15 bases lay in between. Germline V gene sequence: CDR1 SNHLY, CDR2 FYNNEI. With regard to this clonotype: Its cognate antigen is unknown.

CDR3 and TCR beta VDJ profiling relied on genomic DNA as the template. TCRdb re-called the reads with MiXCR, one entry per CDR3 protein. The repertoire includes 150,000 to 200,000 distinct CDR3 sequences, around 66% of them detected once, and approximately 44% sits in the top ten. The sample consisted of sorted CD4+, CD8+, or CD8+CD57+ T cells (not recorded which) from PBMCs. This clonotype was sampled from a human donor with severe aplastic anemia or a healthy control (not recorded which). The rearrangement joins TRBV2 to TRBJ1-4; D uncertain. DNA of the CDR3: TGTGCCAGCAGAAACGGACCGCTTCGTAATGAAAAACTGTTTTTT. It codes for CASRNGPLRNEKLFF.